The clone carrying this TCR beta chain came up a few times. This sample was included in a study of neoadjuvant nivolumab and ipilimumab in lung cancer. The CDR3 runs to 12 residues. V lost 5 bases and J 3 bases, leaving 8 bases between the germline ends. Germline CDR1 LNHNV, CDR2 YYDKDF (reference sequence). The repertoire was sequenced with immunoSEQ multiplex PCR; TCRdb's copy has only in-frame clones and lacks some. The table records 15,000 to 20,000 clones, roughly three quarters of them present only once. The chain links TRBV15 to TRBJ2-7, with D possibly being TRBD1 (5 bases). The sequenced sample was tumor tissue, obtained after neoadjuvant nivolumab, alone or with ipilimumab, at or shortly before surgery. The TCR was taken from an adult with non-small cell lung cancer. CDR3 DNA sequence: TGTGCCACCAGCGACGACAGCTACGAGCAGTACTTC. It codes for CATSDDSYEQYF.